Listed below are T cell receptor beta chains from one sample, sequenced in a study of blood T cell repertoires in COVID-19. Data came from immunoSEQ multiplex PCR; TCRdb stores just in-frame clones and leaves some out. The sample yields about 250,000 clones, 65% to 90% seen once. The sample was PBMCs or T cells enriched from blood (not recorded which). The source of these receptors is a woman between 45 and 65 years old with acute COVID-19. The CDR3 runs from the conserved cysteine through the conserved F or W. The order of the fields is J gene, V gene, clone size, D gene, CDR3 protein, CDR3 DNA. The D gene is left open where the match is weak. Clone size is given for some rows only: seen once, a few or many times, or a class if the clone is expanded.

j_gene: TRBJ1-3
v_gene: TRBV27
abundance: .
d_gene: .
CDR3aa: CASAWGGGPGNTIYF
CDR3nt: TGTGCCAGCGCCTGGGGCGGCGGACCTGGAAACACCATATATTTT

j_gene: TRBJ1-2
v_gene: TRBV2
abundance: .
d_gene: .
CDR3aa: CASRPGGYGYTF
CDR3nt: TGTGCCAGCAGACCCGGCGGCTATGGCTACACCTTC

j_gene: TRBJ1-6
v_gene: TRBV6-1
abundance: .
d_gene: TRBD1
CDR3aa: CASSTTGNGNSPLHF
CDR3nt: TGTGCCAGCAGTACGACAGGGAACGGTAATTCACCCCTCCACTTT

j_gene: TRBJ1-5
v_gene: TRBV20-1
abundance: few
d_gene: .
CDR3aa: CSASSGTYSNQPQHF
CDR3nt: TGCAGTGCTAGTTCCGGGACTTATAGCAATCAGCCCCAGCATTTT

j_gene: TRBJ1-5
v_gene: TRBV3-1/TRBV3-2
abundance: .
d_gene: TRBD1
CDR3aa: CASSQGTGGLNQPQHF
CDR3nt: TGTGCCAGCAGCCAAGGGACAGGGGGCCTTAATCAGCCCCAGCATTTT

j_gene: TRBJ1-4
v_gene: TRBV7-2
abundance: once
d_gene: .
CDR3aa: CASSLAKQPNEKLFF
CDR3nt: TGTGCCAGCAGCTTAGCAAAACAGCCTAATGAAAAACTGTTTTTT

j_gene: TRBJ2-7
v_gene: TRBV7-8
abundance: few
d_gene: TRBD1
CDR3aa: CASSMLPRDRVDYEQYF
CDR3nt: TGTGCCAGCAGCATGTTGCCCCGGGACAGGGTAGACTACGAGCAGTACTTC

j_gene: TRBJ1-4
v_gene: TRBV2
abundance: .
d_gene: .
CDR3aa: CASRQVRGYEKLFF
CDR3nt: TGTGCCAGCAGACAAGTCCGGGGGTATGAAAAACTGTTTTTT

j_gene: TRBJ1-1
v_gene: TRBV29-1
abundance: .
d_gene: TRBD1
CDR3aa: CSVVVRDRGREAFF
CDR3nt: TGCAGCGTTGTAGTCCGGGACAGGGGGCGAGAAGCTTTCTTT

j_gene: TRBJ1-2
v_gene: TRBV6-1
abundance: few
d_gene: .
CDR3aa: CASSEAGGTYGYTF
CDR3nt: TGTGCCAGCAGTGAAGCCGGGGGAACCTATGGCTACACCTTC

j_gene: TRBJ2-1
v_gene: TRBV6-6
abundance: .
d_gene: TRBD1
CDR3aa: CASSSRTGVGEQFF
CDR3nt: TGTGCCAGCAGTTCCCGGACAGGGGTGGGTGAGCAGTTCTTC

j_gene: TRBJ2-7
v_gene: TRBV4-3
abundance: .
d_gene: .
CDR3aa: CASSQGAGSYEQYF
CDR3nt: TGCGCCAGCAGCCAAGGGGCGGGGAGCTACGAGCAGTACTTC

j_gene: TRBJ2-1
v_gene: TRBV2
abundance: few
d_gene: TRBD2
CDR3aa: CASRVAGYNNEQFF
CDR3nt: TGTGCCAGCAGGGTAGCGGGGTATAACAATGAGCAGTTCTTC

j_gene: TRBJ1-5
v_gene: TRBV5-1
abundance: .
d_gene: .
CDR3aa: CASSLQGDSNQPQHF
CDR3nt: TGCGCCAGCAGCCTACAGGGAGATAGCAATCAGCCCCAGCATTTT

j_gene: TRBJ2-7
v_gene: TRBV4-1
abundance: .
d_gene: .
CDR3aa: CASSQDAQGQTRYEQYF
CDR3nt: TGCGCCAGCAGCCAAGATGCCCAGGGGCAGACTCGTTACGAGCAGTACTTC

j_gene: TRBJ1-3
v_gene: TRBV11-2
abundance: .
d_gene: .
CDR3aa: CASSLGHRRTGNTIYF
CDR3nt: TGTGCCAGCAGCTTAGGACACAGGCGTACTGGAAACACCATATATTTT

j_gene: TRBJ1-3
v_gene: TRBV2
abundance: .
d_gene: .
CDR3aa: CASGGSSYSGNTIYF
CDR3nt: TGTGCCAGCGGTGGAAGCTCTTACTCTGGAAACACCATATATTTT

j_gene: TRBJ1-6
v_gene: TRBV18
abundance: .
d_gene: TRBD1
CDR3aa: CASSPDRGYSPLHF
CDR3nt: TGTGCCAGCTCACCAGACAGGGGTTATTCACCCCTCCACTTT

j_gene: TRBJ1-1
v_gene: TRBV5-1
abundance: many
d_gene: .
CDR3aa: CASSLAGATEAFF
CDR3nt: TGCGCCAGCAGCTTGGCAGGGGCAACTGAAGCTTTCTTT

j_gene: TRBJ1-1
v_gene: TRBV2
abundance: .
d_gene: TRBD1
CDR3aa: CASSDRQGLEEAFF
CDR3nt: TGTGCCAGCAGTGATCGACAGGGTTTGGAGGAAGCTTTCTTT

j_gene: TRBJ2-2
v_gene: TRBV6-2/TRBV6-3
abundance: few
d_gene: .
CDR3aa: CASSYERHGELFF
CDR3nt: TGTGCCAGCAGTTACGAGAGGCACGGGGAGCTGTTTTTT

j_gene: TRBJ2-2
v_gene: TRBV29-1
abundance: once
d_gene: TRBD1
CDR3aa: CSAVRQGAGELFF
CDR3nt: TGCAGCGCTGTGCGACAGGGGGCCGGGGAGCTGTTTTTT

j_gene: TRBJ1-2
v_gene: TRBV5-1
abundance: .
d_gene: .
CDR3aa: CASSLAADPNYGYTF
CDR3nt: TGCGCCAGCAGCTTGGCTGCAGATCCTAACTATGGCTACACCTTC

j_gene: TRBJ2-2
v_gene: TRBV11-2
abundance: .
d_gene: TRBD1
CDR3aa: CASSISDRGDTGELFF
CDR3nt: TGTGCCAGCAGCATATCAGACAGGGGAGACACCGGGGAGCTGTTTTTT

j_gene: TRBJ2-1
v_gene: TRBV14
abundance: .
d_gene: TRBD1
CDR3aa: CASSHHRGDNEQFF
CDR3nt: TGTGCCAGCAGCCATCACAGGGGAGACAATGAGCAGTTCTTC

j_gene: TRBJ1-2
v_gene: TRBV19
abundance: .
d_gene: TRBD1
CDR3aa: CASNSNWPGQGGVDYGYTF
CDR3nt: TGTGCCAGTAACTCTAATTGGCCGGGACAGGGAGGTGTGGACTATGGCTACACCTTC

j_gene: TRBJ1-4
v_gene: TRBV18
abundance: .
d_gene: .
CDR3aa: CASSPSQTNEKLFF
CDR3nt: TGTGCCAGCTCACCTTCACAGACTAATGAAAAACTGTTTTTT

j_gene: TRBJ2-7
v_gene: TRBV7-2
abundance: .
d_gene: TRBD2
CDR3aa: CASSPLAGGPGEQYF
CDR3nt: TGTGCCAGCAGCCCTCTAGCGGGGGGGCCAGGCGAGCAGTACTTC

j_gene: TRBJ2-1
v_gene: TRBV2
abundance: .
d_gene: TRBD2
CDR3aa: CASSIGLAAPSEQFF
CDR3nt: TGTGCCAGCAGCATCGGACTAGCCGCCCCCAGTGAGCAGTTCTTC

j_gene: TRBJ2-3
v_gene: TRBV2
abundance: .
d_gene: TRBD1
CDR3aa: CASIKTGVTDTQYF
CDR3nt: TGTGCCAGCATTAAGACAGGGGTCACAGATACGCAGTATTTT

j_gene: TRBJ1-2
v_gene: TRBV27
abundance: few
d_gene: .
CDR3aa: CASSLSPSSQLGGYTF
CDR3nt: TGTGCCAGCAGTTTATCCCCTTCGTCTCAGCTGGGCGGCTACACCTTC

j_gene: TRBJ1-1
v_gene: TRBV18
abundance: few
d_gene: .
CDR3aa: CASSLKEGGGTEAFF
CDR3nt: TGTGCCAGCTCACTCAAGGAGGGTGGTGGCACTGAAGCTTTCTTT

j_gene: TRBJ2-3
v_gene: TRBV7-9
abundance: .
d_gene: .
CDR3aa: CASSPPGLGGRDTQYF
CDR3nt: TGTGCCAGCAGCCCCCCCGGCCTCGGAGGTAGGGATACGCAGTATTTT

j_gene: TRBJ1-2
v_gene: TRBV4-3
abundance: .
d_gene: .
CDR3aa: CASSQEALYGYTF
CDR3nt: TGCGCCAGCAGCCAAGAAGCCCTCTATGGCTACACCTTC

j_gene: TRBJ2-2
v_gene: TRBV7-2
abundance: .
d_gene: TRBD1
CDR3aa: CASSKQGYTGELFF
CDR3nt: TGTGCCAGCAGCAAACAGGGGTACACCGGGGAGCTGTTTTTT

j_gene: TRBJ1-3
v_gene: TRBV5-6
abundance: .
d_gene: .
CDR3aa: CASSRRSVDTIYF
CDR3nt: TGTGCCAGCAGCCGGCGGTCCGTAGACACCATATATTTT

j_gene: TRBJ1-1
v_gene: TRBV3-1/TRBV3-2
abundance: .
d_gene: .
CDR3aa: CASSQAGVTEAFF
CDR3nt: TGTGCCAGCAGCCAAGCGGGAGTCACTGAAGCTTTCTTT

j_gene: TRBJ1-2
v_gene: TRBV7-2
abundance: .
d_gene: .
CDR3aa: CASSLKGDRSYGYTF
CDR3nt: TGTGCCAGCAGCTTAAAAGGAGACAGATCTTATGGCTACACCTTC

j_gene: TRBJ2-5
v_gene: TRBV18
abundance: .
d_gene: TRBD1
CDR3aa: CASSPQGQGEEETQYF
CDR3nt: TGTGCCAGCTCACCACAAGGACAGGGAGAGGAAGAGACCCAGTACTTC

j_gene: TRBJ2-5
v_gene: TRBV10-3
abundance: .
d_gene: TRBD1
CDR3aa: CAIGTAKSSQYF
CDR3nt: TGTGCCATTGGGACAGCGAAGAGCTCCCAGTACTTC

j_gene: TRBJ2-1
v_gene: TRBV19
abundance: .
d_gene: TRBD2
CDR3aa: CASSVGLAGASYNEQFF
CDR3nt: TGTGCCAGTAGTGTTGGCTTAGCGGGGGCCTCCTACAATGAGCAGTTCTTC

j_gene: TRBJ1-1
v_gene: TRBV4-3
abundance: once
d_gene: .
CDR3aa: CASSRDRGPEAFF
CDR3nt: TGCGCCAGCAGCCGAGACAGAGGTCCTGAAGCTTTCTTT

j_gene: TRBJ2-5
v_gene: TRBV5-1
abundance: .
d_gene: .
CDR3aa: CASSFSTGVQETQYF
CDR3nt: TGCGCCAGCAGCTTTTCGACGGGAGTCCAAGAGACCCAGTACTTC